Presented here are 15 T cell receptor beta chains from one specimen sequenced in a study of post-analysis software for immune sequencing data. What these receptors recognize is not known. Study-level results: Elevated frequency relative to controls characterized roughly five TRBV segments in patients, TRBV5-6, TRBV5-1 and TRBV20-1 among them.

Tagging with unique molecular identifiers was a feature of the TCR beta cDNA libraries. MiXCR was run by TCRdb on the PCR reads, yielding one entry per CDR3 protein. The sample yields 350,000 to 450,000 distinct CDR3 sequences, 35% to 45% seen once. Input material: blood. The source is a girl aged 2 to 10 with multiple sclerosis.

The chain has TRBV12-3 or TRBV12-4 and TRBJ2-1; 13 bases are a match to TRBD2. Trimming removed 6 bases from V and 9 bases from J; junction bases left unmatched: 8. The CDR3 extends over 15 amino acids. CDR3 amino acids: CASRKLAGGRSEQFF. CDR3 nucleotide sequence: TGTGCCAGCAGAAAACTAGCGGGGGGGCGGAGTGAGCAGTTCTTC.

This clonotype was counted a single time. The CDR3 region is CASSQVAGGTYGYTF. The CDR3, as DNA: TGTGCCAGCAGCCAAGTGGCAGGGGGCACCTATGGCTACACCTTC. The chain joins TRBV3-1 to TRBJ1-2, with TRBD1 matching 8 bases. CDR1 and CDR2 from the germline V gene are LGHDT and YNNKEL (reference sequence). Trimming cost V 1 base and J 4 bases; bases outside gene matches: 5. This CDR3 has 15 amino acids.

The V and J genes are TRBV7-9 and TRBJ2-7, with D possibly TRBD2 on 6 matching bases. V shed 5 bases and J shed 4 bases, with 21 bases lying between them. CDR1 SEHNR and CDR2 FQNEAQ come from the germline V gene (reference sequence). CDR3 size: 16 residues. The CDR3 region has the DNA TGTGCCAGCAGCCCGGAGGGGAGTCCATGGAAGTACGAGCAGTACTTC. Translation gives CASSPEGSPWKYEQYF.

This clonotype has a count of ten or more. The chain carries TRBV27 and TRBJ1-2, with D uncertain. The germline V gene has CDR1 MNHEY and CDR2 SMNVEV (reference sequence). Trimming shortened V by 2 bases and J by 3 bases, and 13 bases separated the two germline ends. The CDR3 consists of 15 residues. CDR3 sequence: CASSLNPTGYYGYTF. For the CDR3, the DNA is TGTGCCAGCAGTTTAAATCCCACGGGATACTATGGCTACACCTTC.

The chain joins TRBV12-3 or TRBV12-4 to TRBJ1-1, with D maybe TRBD1 (5 bases). Trimming stripped 1 base from V and 2 bases from J, with 11 bases between. The length of the CDR3 is 15 residues. CDR3 nucleotide sequence: TGTGCCAGCAGTTTAGAGGGGTTCCTTAACACTGAAGCTTTCTTT. As protein: CASSLEGFLNTEAFF.

This clonotype was seen a few times. The V gene is TRBV7-9, the J gene TRBJ2-3; no clear D gene. The CDR3 sequence is 15 residues long. Germline CDR1 is SEHNR and CDR2 is FQNEAQ (reference sequence). Trimming removed 4 bases at V and 1 base at J, with 12 bases between. CDR3 coding DNA: TGTGCCAGCAGCTCCCCCCTCCACCGCACAGATACGCAGTATTTT. It specifies CASSSPLHRTDTQYF.

The rearrangement uses TRBV7-3 and TRBJ1-1, with 7 bases that match TRBD1. V lost 5 bases and J lost 5; bases outside the gene matches: 5. The CDR3 is 13 amino acids. Germline CDR1 reads SGHTA; CDR2 reads FQGTGA. The CDR3 coding sequence is TGTGCCAGCAGCCCACAGGGGAGTACTGAAGCTTTCTTT. Amino acid sequence: CASSPQGSTEAFF.

The chain is built from TRBV4-1 and TRBJ2-3; 7 bases align to TRBD2. Germline V gives CDR1 MGHRA, CDR2 YSYEKL. V dropped 2 bases and J dropped 9; count of bases not matched to a gene: 11. The CDR3 runs to 15 residues. CDR3 protein: CASSQWGEGSATQYF. The CDR3 nucleotides read TGCGCCAGCAGCCAATGGGGGGAGGGCAGCGCGACGCAGTATTTT.

This clonotype was counted once. The rearrangement joins TRBV28 to TRBJ1-1, with D unresolved. Per the germline V gene, CDR1 is MDHEN and CDR2 is SYDVKM. The CDR3 is 14 amino acids. Trimming removed 4 bases at V and 4 bases at J, with 13 bases between. Here the CDR3 reads CASSSYRQVTEAFF. DNA for the CDR3: TGTGCCAGCAGTTCTTACAGACAAGTCACTGAAGCTTTCTTT.

The chain uses TRBV15 and TRBJ2-3, with D possibly TRBD1 on 5 matching bases. The V end lost 2 bases, the J end lost 1 base, and 16 bases lay between the germline ends. The V gene's germline CDR1 is LNHNV and CDR2 YYDKDF (reference sequence). The CDR3 length is 17 residues. The CDR3 DNA is TGTGCCACCAGCAGACCCCCCCAGGGCGCTGGCACAGATACGCAGTATTTT. Encoded protein: CATSRPPQGAGTDTQYF.

This clonotype was counted a few times. The chain uses TRBV6-5 and TRBJ2-2; D not certain. V was cut by 2 bases and J by 7 bases, with 8 bases left in between. CDR1 and CDR2 (germline): MNHEY, SVGAGI. This CDR3 comprises 13 residues. CDR3 sequence: CASSYNPSGELFF. Here the CDR3 DNA reads TGTGCCAGCAGTTACAACCCTAGCGGGGAGCTGTTTTTT.

The rearrangement joins TRBV20-1 to TRBJ2-4, with D perhaps matching TRBD2 (5 bases). The J call may be in error: the DNA end matches TRBJ2-7 better. Per germline, CDR1 DFQATT and CDR2 SNEGSKA (reference sequence). The CDR3 extends over 13 amino acids. Here the CDR3 reads CSARDRGANEQYF. The CDR3 region has the DNA TGCAGTGCTAGAGATCGGGGTGCAAACGAGCAGTACTTC.

This chain connects TRBV7-9 to TRBJ2-7, with D possibly being TRBD1 (5 bases). Trimming pared 5 bases from V and 7 bases from J, leaving 12 bases between. CDR3 length: 12 residues. The germline gives CDR1 SEHNR, CDR2 FQNEAQ (reference sequence). DNA of the CDR3: TGTGCCAGCAGCCAAGTAGGGGAAGAGCAGTACTTC. Protein product: CASSQVGEEQYF. The full variable domain, its missing parts supplied by reference TRBV7-9 and TRBJ2-7, is DTGVSQNPRHKITKRGQNVTFRCDPISEHNRLYWYRQTLGQGPEFLTYFQNEAQLEKSRLLSDRFSAERPKGSFSTLEIQRTEQGDSAMYLCASSQVGEEQYFGPGTRLTVT.

The chain combines TRBV28 with TRBJ1-2; D remains ambiguous. With 4 bases removed from V and 7 bases from J, the gap between germline ends came to 16 bases. In germline, CDR1 is MDHEN, CDR2 SYDVKM. The CDR3 consists of 14 residues. The CDR3 DNA reads as TGTGCCAGCAGTTGCATAGGGAGGTGGTCTGGCTACACCTTC. Translation gives CASSCIGRWSGYTF.

The CDR3 DNA is TGTGCCAGCCGAGGGGCGACCTCTGGGGCCAACGTCCTGACTTTC. Translated, it gives CASRGATSGANVLTF. The rearrangement links TRBV6-6 to TRBJ2-6, with D perhaps TRBD1 or TRBD2 (5 bases each). The CDR3 covers 15 residues. Germline V gene sequence: CDR1 MNHNY, CDR2 SVGAGI (reference sequence). V was shortened by 8 bases and J by 0 bases, with 11 bases between the two germline ends.